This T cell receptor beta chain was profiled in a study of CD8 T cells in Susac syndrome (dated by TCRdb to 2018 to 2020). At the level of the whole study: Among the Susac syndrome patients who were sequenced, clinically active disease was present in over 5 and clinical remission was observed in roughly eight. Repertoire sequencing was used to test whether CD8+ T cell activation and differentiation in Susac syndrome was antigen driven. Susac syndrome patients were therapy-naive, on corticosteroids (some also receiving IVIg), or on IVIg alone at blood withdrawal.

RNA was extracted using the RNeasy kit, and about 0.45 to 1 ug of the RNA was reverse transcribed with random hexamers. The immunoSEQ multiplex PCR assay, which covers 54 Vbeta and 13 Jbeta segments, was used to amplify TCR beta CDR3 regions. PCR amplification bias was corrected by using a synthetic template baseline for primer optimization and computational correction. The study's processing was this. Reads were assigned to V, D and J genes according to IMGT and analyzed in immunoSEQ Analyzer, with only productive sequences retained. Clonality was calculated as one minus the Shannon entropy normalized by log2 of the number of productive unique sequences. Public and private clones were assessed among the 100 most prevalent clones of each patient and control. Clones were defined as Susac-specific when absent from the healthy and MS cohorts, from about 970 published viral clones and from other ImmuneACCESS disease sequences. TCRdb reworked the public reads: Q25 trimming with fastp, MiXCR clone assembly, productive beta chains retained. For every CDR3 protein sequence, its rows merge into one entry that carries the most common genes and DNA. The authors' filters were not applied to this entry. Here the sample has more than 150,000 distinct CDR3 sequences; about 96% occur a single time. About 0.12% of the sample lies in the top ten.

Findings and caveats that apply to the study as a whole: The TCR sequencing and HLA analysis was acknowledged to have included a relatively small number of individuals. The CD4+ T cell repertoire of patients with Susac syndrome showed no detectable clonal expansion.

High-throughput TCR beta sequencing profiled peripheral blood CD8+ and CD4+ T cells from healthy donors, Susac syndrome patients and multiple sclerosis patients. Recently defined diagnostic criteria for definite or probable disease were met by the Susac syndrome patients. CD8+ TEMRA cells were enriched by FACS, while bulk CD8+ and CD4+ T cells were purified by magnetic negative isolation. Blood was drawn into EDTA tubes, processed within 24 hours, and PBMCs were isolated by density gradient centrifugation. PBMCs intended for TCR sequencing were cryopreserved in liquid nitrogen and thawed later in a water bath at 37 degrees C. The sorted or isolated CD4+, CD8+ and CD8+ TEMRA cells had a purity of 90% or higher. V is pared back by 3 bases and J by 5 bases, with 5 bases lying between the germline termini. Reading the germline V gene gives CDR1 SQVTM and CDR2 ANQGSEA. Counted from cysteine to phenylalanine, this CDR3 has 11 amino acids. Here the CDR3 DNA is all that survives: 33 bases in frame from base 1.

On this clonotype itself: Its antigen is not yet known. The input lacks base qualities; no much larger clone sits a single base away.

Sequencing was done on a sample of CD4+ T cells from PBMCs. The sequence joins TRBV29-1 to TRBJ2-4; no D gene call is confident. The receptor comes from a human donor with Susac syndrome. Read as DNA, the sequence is TGCAGCGTTGATTGGGAAAACATTCAGTACTTC. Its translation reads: CSVDWENIQYF.